Detailed here is one T cell receptor (beta chain). The data belong to a study of blood T cell repertoires in COVID-19. Study overall: Sources were T cells, B-cell-depleted T cells, or PBMCs; the material itself was cDNA or gDNA.

Sequencing used immunoSEQ multiplex PCR; TCRdb keeps in-frame clones, though not all of them. The data hold some 110,000 clones, with 82% observed a single time. In germline, CDR1 is SGDLS, CDR2 YYNGEE. This CDR3 is built from 15 residues. J gave up 4 bases and V 3 bases, and 7 bases lay outside the gene matches. The sequenced sample was peripheral blood. The chain carries TRBV9 and TRBJ2-1, with 7 bases matching TRBD1. This receptor was obtained from a man between 65 and 85 years old with acute or convalescent COVID-19. CDR3 sequence (DNA): TGTGCCAGCAGCGCACACGGGACAGATTACAATGAGCAGTTCTTC. Protein sequence: CASSAHGTDYNEQFF.